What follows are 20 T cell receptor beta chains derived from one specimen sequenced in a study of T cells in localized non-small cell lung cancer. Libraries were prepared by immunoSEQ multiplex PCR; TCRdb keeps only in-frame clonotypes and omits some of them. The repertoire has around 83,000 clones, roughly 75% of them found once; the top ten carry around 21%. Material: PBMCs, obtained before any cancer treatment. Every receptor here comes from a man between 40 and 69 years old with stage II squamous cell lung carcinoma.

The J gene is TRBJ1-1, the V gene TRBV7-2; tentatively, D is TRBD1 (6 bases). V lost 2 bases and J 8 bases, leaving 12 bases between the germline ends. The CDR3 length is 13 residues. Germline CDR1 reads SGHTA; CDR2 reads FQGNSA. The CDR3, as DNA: TGTGCCAGCAGCTTACTCAGGGGACTCGAAGCTTTCTTT. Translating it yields CASSLLRGLEAFF.

CDR3 protein: CASSPQASNQPQHF. CDR3 bases: TGTGCCAGCTCACCCCAGGCTAGCAATCAGCCCCAGCATTTT. The chain recombines TRBV18 with TRBJ1-5; D not resolved. The length of the CDR3 is 14 residues. V lost 3 bases and J lost 0, with 6 bases in between. Per the germline V gene, CDR1 is KGHSH and CDR2 is LQKENI. Supplemented by reference TRBV18 and TRBJ1-5, the full variable domain reads NAGVMQNPRHLVRRRGQEARLRCSPMKGHSHVYWYRQLPEEGLKFMVYLQKENIIDESGMPKERFSAEFPKEGPSILRIQQVVRGDSAAYFCASSPQASNQPQHFGDGTRLSIL.

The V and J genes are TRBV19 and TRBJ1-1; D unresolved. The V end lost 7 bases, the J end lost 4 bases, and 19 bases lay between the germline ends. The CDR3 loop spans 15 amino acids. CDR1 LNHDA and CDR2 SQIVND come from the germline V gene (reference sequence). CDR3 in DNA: TGTGCCAGTACAGCAAACTCGGACGCCAGCACTGAAGCTTTCTTT. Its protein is CASTANSDASTEAFF.

CDR3 DNA sequence: TGTGCCTGGAGGCTCCGGGAAGGCGGGAGTAAAGAGACCCAGTACTTC. It yields the protein CAWRLREGGSKETQYF. The J gene is TRBJ2-5, the V gene TRBV30; 7 nucleotides align to TRBD2. Germline V CDR1 and CDR2: GTSNPN, SVGIG (reference sequence). CDR3 size: 16 residues. V was pared by 3 bases and J by 3 bases, with 13 bases of the junction left unmatched.

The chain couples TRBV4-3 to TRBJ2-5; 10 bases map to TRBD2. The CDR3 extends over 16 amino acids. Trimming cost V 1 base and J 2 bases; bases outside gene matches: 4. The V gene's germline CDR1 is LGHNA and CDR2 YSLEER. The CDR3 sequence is CASSQASGGRQETQYF. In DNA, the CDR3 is TGCGCCAGCAGCCAAGCTAGCGGGGGCCGTCAAGAGACCCAGTACTTC.

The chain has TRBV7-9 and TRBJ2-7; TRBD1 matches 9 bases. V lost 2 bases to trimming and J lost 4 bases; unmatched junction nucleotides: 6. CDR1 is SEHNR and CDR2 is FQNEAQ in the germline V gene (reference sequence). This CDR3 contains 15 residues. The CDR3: CASSLSGTGRYEQYF. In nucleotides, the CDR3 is TGTGCCAGCAGCTTATCTGGGACAGGGAGATACGAGCAGTACTTC.

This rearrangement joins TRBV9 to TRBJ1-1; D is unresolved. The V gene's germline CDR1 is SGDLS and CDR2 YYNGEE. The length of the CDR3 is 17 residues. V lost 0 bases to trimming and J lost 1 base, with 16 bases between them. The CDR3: CASSVEPYSEENTEAFF. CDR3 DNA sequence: TGTGCCAGCAGCGTAGAACCTTACTCCGAGGAGAACACTGAAGCTTTCTTT. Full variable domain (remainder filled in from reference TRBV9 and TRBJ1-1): DSGVTQTPKHLITATGQRVTLRCSPRSGDLSVYWYQQSLDQGLQFLIQYYNGEERAKGNILERFSAQQFPDLHSELNLSSLELGDSALYFCASSVEPYSEENTEAFFGQGTRLTVV.

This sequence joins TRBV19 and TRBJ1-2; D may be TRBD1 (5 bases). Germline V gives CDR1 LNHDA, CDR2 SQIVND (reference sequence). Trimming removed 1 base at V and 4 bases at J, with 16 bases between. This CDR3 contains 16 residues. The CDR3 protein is CASSIASVGVGYGYTF. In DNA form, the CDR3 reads TGTGCCAGTAGTATAGCCTCGGTAGGGGTGGGCTATGGCTACACCTTC.

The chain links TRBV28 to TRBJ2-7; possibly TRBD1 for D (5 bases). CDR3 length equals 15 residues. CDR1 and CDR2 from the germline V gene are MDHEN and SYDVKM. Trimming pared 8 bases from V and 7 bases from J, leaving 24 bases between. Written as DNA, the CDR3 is TGTGCCAGCTCCCTCTCCGTGGCAGGGTTGGTGGAGCAGTACTTC. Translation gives CASSLSVAGLVEQYF. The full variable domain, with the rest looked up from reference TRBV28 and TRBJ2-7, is DVKVTQSSRYLVKRTGEKVFLECVQDMDHENMFWYRQDPGLGLRLIYFSYDVKMKEKGDIPEGYSVSREKKERFSLILESASTNQTSMYLCASSLSVAGLVEQYFGPGTRLTVT.

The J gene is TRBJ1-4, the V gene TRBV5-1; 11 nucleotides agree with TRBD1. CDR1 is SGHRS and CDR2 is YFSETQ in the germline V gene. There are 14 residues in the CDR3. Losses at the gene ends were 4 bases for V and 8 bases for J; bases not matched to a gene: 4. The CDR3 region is CASSPGTGGEKLFF. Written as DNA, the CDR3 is TGCGCCAGCAGCCCAGGGACAGGGGGAGAAAAACTGTTTTTT.

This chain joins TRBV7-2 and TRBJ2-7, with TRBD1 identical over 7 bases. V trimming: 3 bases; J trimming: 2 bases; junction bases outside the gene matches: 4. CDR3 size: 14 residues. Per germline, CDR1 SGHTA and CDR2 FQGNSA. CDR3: CASSLDRRAYEQYF. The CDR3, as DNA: TGTGCCAGCAGCTTGGACAGGCGAGCCTACGAGCAGTACTTC.

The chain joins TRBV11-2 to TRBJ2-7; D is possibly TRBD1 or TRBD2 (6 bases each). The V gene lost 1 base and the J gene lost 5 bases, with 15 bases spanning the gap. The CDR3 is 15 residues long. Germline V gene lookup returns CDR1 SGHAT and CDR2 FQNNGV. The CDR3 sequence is CASSLAGALSHEQYF. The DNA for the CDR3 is TGTGCCAGCAGCTTAGCGGGGGCCCTATCTCACGAGCAGTACTTC.

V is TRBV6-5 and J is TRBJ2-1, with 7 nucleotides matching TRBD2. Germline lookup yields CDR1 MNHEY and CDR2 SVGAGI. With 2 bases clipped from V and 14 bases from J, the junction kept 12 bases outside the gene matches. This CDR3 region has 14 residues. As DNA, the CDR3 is TGTGCCAGCAGTTACACGGGAGGCCTTGGTTGGAAGTTCTTC. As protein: CASSYTGGLGWKFF.

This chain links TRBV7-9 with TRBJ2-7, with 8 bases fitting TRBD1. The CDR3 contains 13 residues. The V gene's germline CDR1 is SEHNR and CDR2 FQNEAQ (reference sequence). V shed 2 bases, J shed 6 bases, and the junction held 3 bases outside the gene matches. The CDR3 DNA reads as TGTGCCAGCAGCTTAAGGACAGGGATCGAGCAGTACTTC. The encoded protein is CASSLRTGIEQYF.

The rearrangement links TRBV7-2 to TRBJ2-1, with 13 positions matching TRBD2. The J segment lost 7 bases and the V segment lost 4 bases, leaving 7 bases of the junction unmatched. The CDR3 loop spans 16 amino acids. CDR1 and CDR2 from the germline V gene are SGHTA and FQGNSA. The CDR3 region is CASSSTGTSGINEQFF. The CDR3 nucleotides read TGTGCCAGCAGCTCGACCGGGACTAGCGGGATAAATGAGCAGTTCTTC.

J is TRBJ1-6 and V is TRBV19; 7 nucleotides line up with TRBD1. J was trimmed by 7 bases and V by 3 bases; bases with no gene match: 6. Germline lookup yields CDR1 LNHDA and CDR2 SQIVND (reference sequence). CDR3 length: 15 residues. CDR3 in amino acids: CASSMSVGGNSPLHF. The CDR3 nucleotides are TGTGCCAGTAGTATGTCCGTAGGGGGCAATTCACCCCTCCACTTT. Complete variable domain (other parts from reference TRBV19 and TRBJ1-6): DGGITQSPKYLFRKEGQNVTLSCEQNLNHDAMYWYRQDPGQGLRLIYYSQIVNDFQKGDIAEGYSVSREKKESFPLTVTSAQKNPTAFYLCASSMSVGGNSPLHFGNGTRLTVT.

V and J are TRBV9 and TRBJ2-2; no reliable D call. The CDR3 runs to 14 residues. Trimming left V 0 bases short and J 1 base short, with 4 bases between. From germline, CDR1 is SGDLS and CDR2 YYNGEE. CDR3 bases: TGTGCCAGCAGCGTAGGTGGGAACACCGGGGAGCTGTTTTTT. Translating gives CASSVGGNTGELFF. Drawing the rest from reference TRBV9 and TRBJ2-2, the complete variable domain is DSGVTQTPKHLITATGQRVTLRCSPRSGDLSVYWYQQSLDQGLQFLIQYYNGEERAKGNILERFSAQQFPDLHSELNLSSLELGDSALYFCASSVGGNTGELFFGEGSRLTVL.

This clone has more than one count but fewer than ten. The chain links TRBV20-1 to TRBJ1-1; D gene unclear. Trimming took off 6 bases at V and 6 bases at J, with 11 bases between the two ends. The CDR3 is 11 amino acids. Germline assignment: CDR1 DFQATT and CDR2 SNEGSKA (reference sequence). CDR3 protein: CSALTRAEAFF. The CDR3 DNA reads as TGCAGTGCCCTAACCCGCGCTGAAGCTTTCTTT.

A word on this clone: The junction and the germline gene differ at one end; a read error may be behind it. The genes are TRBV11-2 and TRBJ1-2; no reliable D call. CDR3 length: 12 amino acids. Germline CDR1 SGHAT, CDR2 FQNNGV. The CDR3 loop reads CASSAGPDAVYF. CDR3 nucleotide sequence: TGTGCCAGCAGTGCCGGGCCCGACGCCGTGTACTTC. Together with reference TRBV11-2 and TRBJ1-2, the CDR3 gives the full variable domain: EAGVAQSPRYKIIEKRQSVAFWCNPISGHATLYWYQQILGQGPKLLIQFQNNGVVDDSQLPKDRFSAERLKGVDSTLKIQPAKLEDSAVYLCASSAGPDAVYFGSGTRLTVV.

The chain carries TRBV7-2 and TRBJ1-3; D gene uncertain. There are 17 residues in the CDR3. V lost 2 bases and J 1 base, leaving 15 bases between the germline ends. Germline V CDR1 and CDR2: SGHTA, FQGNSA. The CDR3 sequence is CASSLTIPRTSGNTIYF. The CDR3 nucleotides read TGTGCCAGCAGCTTAACAATTCCCAGAACTTCTGGAAACACCATATATTTT. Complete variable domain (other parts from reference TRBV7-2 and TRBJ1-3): GAGVSQSPSNKVTEKGKDVELRCDPISGHTALYWYRQSLGQGLEFLIYFQGNSAPDKSGLPSDRFSAERTGGSVSTLTIQRTQQEDSAVYLCASSLTIPRTSGNTIYFGEGSWLTVV.